The T cell receptor beta chain under discussion was sequenced for a study of T-cell memory formation after mild COVID-19. Study overall: TCR clusters showed largely donor specificity.

Study results and limitations: Most CD4+ clones that shrank were in CM and EM, while CD8+ ones turned up in EMRA. Certain responding clones were present in pre-infection memory, suggesting participation of cross-reactive memory. Balance between CD4 and CD8 was seen in clones contracting day 15 to 85, and a CD4+ lean was seen in later expanders.

Concerning this clonotype itself: The antigen remains unidentified.

Germline assignment: CDR1 SGHRS and CDR2 YFSETQ. Trimming left V 3 bases short and J 2 bases short, with 18 bases between. CDR3 length equals 16 residues. TCRdb called the 5' RACE reads again in MiXCR, with one record for every CDR3 protein. The data hold about 130,000 distinct CDR3 sequences, with 20% to 25% observed a single time. This sequence was found in an adult woman who had mild COVID-19 (a few samples of this study predate the infection). Cell type and time point are not known. The gene calls are TRBV5-1 and TRBJ2-7; perhaps TRBD2 as D (6 bases). Material for sequencing was PBMCs or a T cell subset sorted from them (not recorded which). The CDR3 coding sequence is TGCGCCAGCAGCTCCCGGGACTGGGGGATCACCTACGAGCAGTACTTC. Protein sequence: CASSSRDWGITYEQYF.